The clone carrying this TCR beta chain was found a few times. Regarding time point: newly diagnosed GD, antithyroid drugs for less than 3 months. The TCR library was made from RNA that had been extracted from PBMCs in TRIzol. Roughly 9 milliliters of peripheral blood went into EDTA tubes. This entry is derived from a study of regulatory T cells in long-lasting Graves disease. Background on the study: Newly diagnosed Graves' patients had taken antithyroid drugs under 3 months.

Investigators prepared the TCR beta libraries by applying iRepertoire HTBI primers and Arm-PCR of CDR3 regions. TCRdb processed the multiplex PCR reads anew with MiXCR; each CDR3 protein has one entry. The sample holds approximately 560,000 distinct CDR3 sequences, about 16% seen once. This sample was shared with a second study, whose subject was T cells in Graves' hyperthyroidism and ophthalmopathy. That report notes: The primer set for the first-round RT-PCR of the TCR CDR3 was HTBI.

Here the sequenced sample was peripheral blood mononuclear cells (PBMCs), taken at new diagnosis, from a patient treated with antithyroid drugs. The clonotype comes from a man aged 18 to 29 with Graves disease.

CDR3 DNA sequence: TGTGCCAGCAAAGGGACGCTCTCCTACGAGCAGTACTTC. Translating gives CASKGTLSYEQYF. J is TRBJ2-7 and V is TRBV19; D is tentatively TRBD1 or TRBD2 (5 bases each). The CDR3 runs 13 residues. V was shortened by 9 bases and J by 0 bases, with 12 bases between the two germline ends. The germline V gene encodes CDR1 LNHDA and CDR2 SQIVND (reference sequence). The full variable domain, rest sourced from reference TRBV19 and TRBJ2-7, is DGGITQSPKYLFRKEGQNVTLSCEQNLNHDAMYWYRQDPGQGLRLIYYSQIVNDFQKGDIAEGYSVSREKKESFPLTVTSAQKNPTAFYLCASKGTLSYEQYFGPGTRLTVT.